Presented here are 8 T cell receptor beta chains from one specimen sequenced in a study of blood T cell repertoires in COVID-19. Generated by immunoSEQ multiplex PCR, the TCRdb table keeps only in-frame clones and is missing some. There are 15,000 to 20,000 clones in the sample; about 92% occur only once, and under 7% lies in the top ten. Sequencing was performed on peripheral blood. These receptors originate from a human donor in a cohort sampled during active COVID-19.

CDR3 sequence: CASSFGGYPNEQYF. Here the CDR3 DNA reads TGTGCCAGCAGCTTCGGGGGTTACCCGAACGAGCAGTACTTC. J is TRBJ2-7 and V is TRBV7-9; maybe TRBD2 (6 bases). CDR1 and CDR2 from the germline V gene are SEHNR and FQNEAQ (reference sequence). Trimming removed 3 bases from V and 5 bases from J, with 14 bases in between. The CDR3 totals 14 residues.

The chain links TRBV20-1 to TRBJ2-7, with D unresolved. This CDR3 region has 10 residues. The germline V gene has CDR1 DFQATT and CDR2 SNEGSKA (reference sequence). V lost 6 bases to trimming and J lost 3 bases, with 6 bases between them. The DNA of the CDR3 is TGCAGTGCGACTCACTACGAGCAGTACTTC. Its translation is CSATHYEQYF.

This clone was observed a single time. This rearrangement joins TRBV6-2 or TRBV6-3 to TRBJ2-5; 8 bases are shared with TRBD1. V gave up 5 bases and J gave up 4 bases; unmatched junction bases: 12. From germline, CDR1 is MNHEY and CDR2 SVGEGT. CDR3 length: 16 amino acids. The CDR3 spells CASSHRDRRVRETQYF. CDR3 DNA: TGTGCCAGCAGTCACCGGGACAGGCGGGTCCGAGAGACCCAGTACTTC.

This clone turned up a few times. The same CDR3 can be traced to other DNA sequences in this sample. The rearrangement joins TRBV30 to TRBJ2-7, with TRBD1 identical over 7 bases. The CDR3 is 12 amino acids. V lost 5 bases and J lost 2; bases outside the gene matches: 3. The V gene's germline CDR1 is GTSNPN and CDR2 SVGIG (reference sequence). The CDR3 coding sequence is TGTGCCTGGGGGGACAGACCCTACGAGCAGTACTTC. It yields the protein CAWGDRPYEQYF.

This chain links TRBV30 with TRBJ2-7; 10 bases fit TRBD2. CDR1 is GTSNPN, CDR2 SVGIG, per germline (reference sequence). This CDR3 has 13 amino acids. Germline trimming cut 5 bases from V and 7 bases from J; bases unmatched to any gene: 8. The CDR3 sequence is CAWGLAGGGEQYF. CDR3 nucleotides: TGTGCCTGGGGATTAGCGGGAGGAGGGGAGCAGTACTTC. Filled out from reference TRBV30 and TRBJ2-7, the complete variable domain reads SQTIHQWPATLVQPVGSPLSLECTVEGTSNPNLYWYRQAAGRGLQLLFYSVGIGQISSEVPQNLSASRPQDRQFILSSKKLLLSDSGFYLCAWGLAGGGEQYFGPGTRLTVT.

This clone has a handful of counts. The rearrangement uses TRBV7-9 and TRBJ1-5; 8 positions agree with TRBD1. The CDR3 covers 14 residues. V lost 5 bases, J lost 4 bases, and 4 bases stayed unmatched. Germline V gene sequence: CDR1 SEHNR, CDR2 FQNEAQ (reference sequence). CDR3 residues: CASSRDRGNQPQHF. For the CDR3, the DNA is TGTGCCAGCAGCCGCGACAGGGGAAATCAGCCCCAGCATTTT.

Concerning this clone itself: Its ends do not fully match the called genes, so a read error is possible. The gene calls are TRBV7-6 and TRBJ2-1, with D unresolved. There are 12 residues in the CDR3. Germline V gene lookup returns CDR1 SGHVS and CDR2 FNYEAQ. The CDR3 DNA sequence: TGTGCCAGCAGCTTAGCCTATAATGAGCAGTTCTTC. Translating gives CASSLAYNEQFF.

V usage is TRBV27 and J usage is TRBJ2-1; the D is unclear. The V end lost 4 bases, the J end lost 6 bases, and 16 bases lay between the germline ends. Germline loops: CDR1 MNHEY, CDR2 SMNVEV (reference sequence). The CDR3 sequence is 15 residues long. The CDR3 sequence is CASSSLIKVPNEQFF. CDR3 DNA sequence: TGTGCCAGCAGTTCACTAATCAAGGTCCCCAATGAGCAGTTCTTC.